The 23 T cell receptor beta chains presented below share a single source sample, sequenced in a study of cytomegalovirus exposure and HLA in healthy donors. The study ran its PCR with 60 Vbeta and 13 Jbeta primers. The protocol was immunoSEQ multiplex PCR, while the TCRdb copy is restricted to in-frame clones and leaves out a portion. The data show approximately 100,000 clones, with 60% to 70% seen just once and 2.5% to 4% held by the top ten. Specimen: PBMCs. These receptors all stem from a woman aged 45 to 65 in good health and CMV-seronegative.

This clone was recorded once. J is TRBJ1-5 and V is TRBV7-6, with D hard to call. V dropped 5 bases and J dropped 4 bases, with 9 bases sitting between them. There are 13 residues in the CDR3. In germline, CDR1 is SGHVS, CDR2 FNYEAQ. The CDR3 is CASSPQENQPQHF. CDR3 bases: TGTGCCAGCAGCCCCCAGGAAAATCAGCCCCAGCATTTT.

The chain is built from TRBV7-9 and TRBJ2-5; D unclear. CDR3 size: 13 residues. Trimming cost V 0 bases and J 1 base, with 3 bases left between them. Germline values: CDR1 SEHNR, CDR2 FQNEAQ (reference sequence). CDR3 region: CASSLALQETQYF. Here the CDR3 DNA reads TGTGCCAGCAGCTTAGCCCTCCAAGAGACCCAGTACTTC.

The gene calls are TRBV7-9 and TRBJ2-1, with TRBD1 identical over 8 bases. Germline lookup yields CDR1 SEHNR and CDR2 FQNEAQ (reference sequence). V trimming: 5 bases; J trimming: 3 bases; junction bases outside the gene matches: 6. There are 15 residues in the CDR3. The CDR3, as DNA: TGTGCCAGCAGCGTAGACAGGGGTGGCTACAATGAGCAGTTCTTC. This translates into CASSVDRGGYNEQFF. The full variable domain, completed using reference TRBV7-9 and TRBJ2-1, is DTGVSQNPRHKITKRGQNVTFRCDPISEHNRLYWYRQTLGQGPEFLTYFQNEAQLEKSRLLSDRFSAERPKGSFSTLEIQRTEQGDSAMYLCASSVDRGGYNEQFFGPGTRLTVL.

The chain couples TRBV7-6 to TRBJ2-3, with 11 positions matching TRBD2. Trimming took 1 base from V and 0 from J; bases not matched to a gene: 6. Looked up from germline, CDR1 is SGHVS and CDR2 is FNYEAQ. The CDR3 has 18 residues. CDR3 sequence reads: CASSLEIWTSGSTDTQYF. Written as DNA, the CDR3 is TGTGCCAGCAGCTTAGAAATCTGGACTAGCGGGAGCACAGATACGCAGTATTTT.

This clone was counted a single time. V gene TRBV7-7 combines with J gene TRBJ2-5; 7 bases map to TRBD1. The germline V gene encodes CDR1 SSHAT and CDR2 FNYEAQ (reference sequence). Germline trimming cut 5 bases from V and 4 bases from J; bases unmatched to any gene: 7. This CDR3 region has 14 residues. The CDR3 reads CASSRPGQRETQYF. CDR3 coding DNA: TGTGCCAGCAGCCGACCGGGACAGAGAGAGACCCAGTACTTC. Combining the CDR3 with reference TRBV7-7 and TRBJ2-5 gives the whole variable domain GAGVSQSPRYKVTKRGQDVTLRCDPISSHATLYWYQQALGQGPEFLTYFNYEAQPDKSGLPSDRFSAERPEGSISTLTIQRTEQRDSAMYRCASSRPGQRETQYFGPGTRLLVL.

The chain joins TRBV7-8 to TRBJ2-3; D not certain. The germline gives CDR1 SGHVS, CDR2 FQNEAQ. V lost 2 bases, J lost 8 bases, and 8 bases lay in between. This CDR3 is 12 amino acids long. The CDR3 reads CASSLNSVTQYF. CDR3 DNA sequence: TGTGCCAGCAGCTTAAACTCTGTTACGCAGTATTTT.

J is TRBJ1-2 and V is TRBV29-1; 11 bases fit TRBD1. This CDR3 region has 13 residues. V trimming: 4 bases; J trimming: 8 bases; junction bases outside the gene matches: 6. Germline V gene lookup returns CDR1 SQVTM and CDR2 ANQGSEA. The CDR3 DNA is TGCAGCGTTGGAGGACAGGGGGCGATCGGCTACACCTTC. Translated: CSVGGQGAIGYTF.

J is TRBJ1-1 and V is TRBV18; a weak D match, TRBD1 (6 bases). The CDR3 contains 14 residues. CDR1 and CDR2 from the germline V gene are KGHSH and LQKENI. V lost 6 bases, J lost 1 base, and 12 bases lay in between. The CDR3 DNA reads as TGTGCCAGCTCCCCTAGACAGGAGAACACTGAAGCTTTCTTT. It translates to CASSPRQENTEAFF.

This chain joins TRBV7-9 and TRBJ2-5; 7 positions agree with TRBD2. With V trimmed by 6 bases and J by 3 bases, 4 bases remained unmatched. Germline V CDR1 and CDR2: SEHNR, FQNEAQ (reference sequence). This CDR3 spans 13 amino acids. CDR3 DNA: TGTGCCAGCAGAAAAGGACTAGAAGAGACCCAGTACTTC. This sequence encodes CASRKGLEETQYF.

For this clone: The junction shows a germline mismatch at one end, possibly a read error. The V gene is TRBV6-1, the J gene TRBJ1-3; tentative D call: TRBD1 (6 bases). The germline CDR1 and CDR2 sequences are MNHNS and SASEGT. CDR3 length: 15 amino acids. DNA for the CDR3: TGTACCAGCAGTGAAGCGATGGCAGGGGTGGACACCATATATTTT. It yields the protein CTSSEAMAGVDTIYF.

The rearrangement joins TRBV10-2 to TRBJ2-2, with a possible D match to TRBD1 (5 bases). V was pared by 3 bases and J by 7 bases, with 9 bases between. The germline V gene has CDR1 WSHSY and CDR2 SAAADI. This CDR3 spans 13 amino acids. The CDR3, as DNA: TGCGCCAGCAGTGACAGGGTGGACGGGGAGCTGTTTTTT. Protein sequence: CASSDRVDGELFF.

The chain joins TRBV19 to TRBJ1-6; D unresolved. CDR3 length equals 14 residues. V dropped 9 bases and J dropped 9 bases, with 18 bases sitting between them. The germline gives CDR1 LNHDA, CDR2 SQIVND (reference sequence). Here the CDR3 reads CASQIRFSGSPLHF. The CDR3 DNA reads TGTGCCAGCCAAATCAGATTCTCTGGTTCACCCCTCCACTTT.

This sequence joins TRBV11-1 and TRBJ2-2, with TRBD1 identical over 10 bases. The J segment lost 4 bases and the V segment lost 5 bases, leaving 7 bases of the junction unmatched. CDR1 and CDR2 (germline): SGHAT, FQDESV (reference sequence). There are 16 residues in the CDR3. In DNA, the CDR3 is TGTGCCAGCAGCCCATGGGACAGGGGTTTCACCGGGGAGCTGTTTTTT. It codes for CASSPWDRGFTGELFF.

This clone was found a few times. The chain's CDR3 is CASRGGQETQYF. DNA of the CDR3: TGTGCCAGCAGGGGGGGACAAGAGACCCAGTACTTC. This chain uses TRBV6-5 with TRBJ2-5; D may be TRBD2 (6 bases). CDR1 is MNHEY and CDR2 is SVGAGI in the germline V gene. Trimming took 6 bases from V and 2 from J, leaving 7 bases between them. The CDR3 has 12 residues.

In its sample, this clone was seen once. The chain couples TRBV4-1 to TRBJ1-4; no firm D call. The CDR3 spans 18 residues. Germline V gives CDR1 MGHRA, CDR2 YSYEKL. Trimming removed 1 base from V and 0 bases from J, with 15 bases in between. The CDR3 region has the DNA TGCGCCAGCAGCCAAGGGAGAAGCGGGCCCGCAACTAATGAAAAACTGTTTTTT. Protein product: CASSQGRSGPATNEKLFF.

This chain uses TRBV28 with TRBJ1-6; D gene unclear. CDR3 size: 15 residues. Germline-derived CDR1 and CDR2 are MDHEN and SYDVKM. V gave up 5 bases and J gave up 7 bases, with 15 bases separating them. Written as DNA, the CDR3 is TGTGCCAGCAGTCCCGGGTCATTCCAAAATTCACCCCTCCACTTT. It is translated as CASSPGSFQNSPLHF. The whole variable domain, remainder taken from reference TRBV28 and TRBJ1-6, is DVKVTQSSRYLVKRTGEKVFLECVQDMDHENMFWYRQDPGLGLRLIYFSYDVKMKEKGDIPEGYSVSREKKERFSLILESASTNQTSMYLCASSPGSFQNSPLHFGNGTRLTVT.

The chain combines TRBV11-2 with TRBJ1-2, with 9 bases identical to TRBD1. Germline values: CDR1 SGHAT, CDR2 FQNNGV. CDR3 length: 15 residues. J was trimmed by 6 bases and V by 5 bases; bases with no gene match: 10. CDR3 residues: CASSRRPGQGDGYTF. CDR3 nucleotides: TGTGCCAGCAGCCGACGTCCGGGACAGGGTGATGGCTACACCTTC.

V is TRBV9 and J is TRBJ1-2; 9 bases map to TRBD1. With V trimmed by 3 bases and J by 3 bases, 6 bases remained unmatched. Germline CDR1 reads SGDLS; CDR2 reads YYNGEE. The CDR3 extends over 15 amino acids. The CDR3 bases are TGTGCCAGCAGCGGGGGACAGGGCGGGTACTATGGCTACACCTTC. Translating gives CASSGGQGGYYGYTF.

The chain couples TRBV27 to TRBJ1-2; TRBD1 is a possible D gene (6 bases). The germline gives CDR1 MNHEY, CDR2 SMNVEV (reference sequence). Between the trimmed V and J ends, which lost 5 bases and 3 bases, there was a span of 16 bases. The CDR3 contains 15 residues. The CDR3 sequence is CASSLRGQGYYGYTF. CDR3 bases: TGTGCCAGCAGTCTCAGGGGCCAGGGGTACTATGGCTACACCTTC.

The table lists this clone with a few counts. Other DNA sequences of this sample code for an identical CDR3. V is TRBV4-1 and J is TRBJ2-3; 7 bases are shared with TRBD2. V shed 0 bases and J 2 bases; nucleotides not matched to a gene: 8. Germline V CDR1 and CDR2: MGHRA, YSYEKL. The length of the CDR3 is 17 residues. Written as DNA, the CDR3 is TGCGCCAGCAGCCAAGAATGGGTAGCGGGCGACACAGATACGCAGTATTTT. Protein sequence: CASSQEWVAGDTDTQYF.

The V call is TRBV27, the J call TRBJ2-1; 11 nucleotides agree with TRBD2. CDR3 length equals 15 residues. Germline V gives CDR1 MNHEY, CDR2 SMNVEV (reference sequence). J lost 0 bases, V lost 6 bases, and 1 base had no gene match. CDR3 amino acids: CASSTSGSSYNEQFF. DNA for the CDR3: TGTGCCAGCAGCACTAGCGGGAGCTCCTACAATGAGCAGTTCTTC.

This clone was detected only once. The rearrangement links TRBV2 to TRBJ2-2, with 9 bases identical to TRBD1. Germline V lookup: CDR1 SNHLY, CDR2 FYNNEI. There are 16 residues in the CDR3. After removal of 6 bases from V and 1 base from J, the junction contained 6 bases not matched to a gene. CDR3 protein: CASSVSGQGNTGELFF. CDR3 nucleotide sequence: TGTGCCAGCAGCGTTTCGGGACAGGGGAACACCGGGGAGCTGTTTTTT.

The genes are TRBV7-9 and TRBJ2-7; D may be TRBD1 (6 bases). CDR3 length equals 11 residues. Germline CDR1 and CDR2: SEHNR and FQNEAQ (reference sequence). Trimming shortened V by 5 bases and J by 9 bases, and 11 bases separated the two germline ends. The chain's CDR3 is CASSPGQRQYF. CDR3 DNA sequence: TGTGCCAGCAGCCCCGGACAGAGGCAGTACTTC.